This TCR beta chain was recovered during a study of cytomegalovirus exposure and HLA in healthy donors. CDR1 and CDR2 (germline): MRHNA, SNTAGT. CDR3 size: 11 residues. The ends were cut back, 6 bases at V and 6 bases at J, with 8 bases in the middle. Measured with immunoSEQ multiplex PCR; TCRdb has only the in-frame clones, and not every one. The sample lists hundreds of thousands of clones; just over 85% were seen once. V gene TRBV6-4 combines with J gene TRBJ1-2, with a possible D match to TRBD1 (5 bases). This receptor was taken from a woman in her late teens or twenties in good health and CMV-seronegative. Sequencing was carried out using PBMCs. The CDR3: CASRGVDGYTF. CDR3 in DNA: TGTGCCAGCAGAGGGGTAGATGGCTACACCTTC.